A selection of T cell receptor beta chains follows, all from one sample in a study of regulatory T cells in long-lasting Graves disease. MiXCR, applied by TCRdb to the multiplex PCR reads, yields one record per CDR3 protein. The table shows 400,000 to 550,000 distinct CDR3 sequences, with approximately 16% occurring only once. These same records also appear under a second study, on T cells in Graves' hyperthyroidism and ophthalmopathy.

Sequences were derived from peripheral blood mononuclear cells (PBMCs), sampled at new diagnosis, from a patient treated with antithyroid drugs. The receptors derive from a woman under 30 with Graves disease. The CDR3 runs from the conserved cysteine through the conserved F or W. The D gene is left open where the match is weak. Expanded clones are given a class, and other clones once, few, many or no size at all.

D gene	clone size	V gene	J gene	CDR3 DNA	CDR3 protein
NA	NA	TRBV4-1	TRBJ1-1	TGCGCCAGCAGCCAAGGGCGCCAACTGAACACTGAAGCTTTCTTT	CASSQGRQLNTEAFF
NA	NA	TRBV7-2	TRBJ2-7	TGTGCCAGCAGCAAAAGGACGTCTAGCTCCTACGAGCAGTACTTC	CASSKRTSSSYEQYF
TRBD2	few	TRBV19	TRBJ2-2	TGTGCCAGTAAAAGCGGGAAAGGCGCCGGGGAGCTGTTTTTT	CASKSGKGAGELFF
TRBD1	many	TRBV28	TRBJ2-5	TGTGCCAGCAGTTCCCGACAGGGGGCCGGTCCCCAAGAGACCCAGTACTTC	CASSSRQGAGPQETQYF
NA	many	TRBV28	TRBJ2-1	TGTGCCAGCAGTTCTTCACCTTCGTTAAATGAGCAGTTCTTC	CASSSSPSLNEQFF
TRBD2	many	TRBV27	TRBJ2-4	TGTGCCAGCAGTTTAACAATGGGACTAGCGGGAGGAAACATTCAGTACTTC	CASSLTMGLAGGNIQYF
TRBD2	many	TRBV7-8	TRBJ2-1	TGTGCCAGCAGCTCACTAGCGGTTTACAATGAGCAGTTCTTC	CASSSLAVYNEQFF
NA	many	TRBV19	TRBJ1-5	TGTGCCAGTAGTCACCGACAGAACAATCAGCCCCAGCATTTT	CASSHRQNNQPQHF
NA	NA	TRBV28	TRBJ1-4	TGTGCCAGCCTCCTCGGTAGGGGACTAGCAACTAATGAAAAACTGTTTTTT	CASLLGRGLATNEKLFF
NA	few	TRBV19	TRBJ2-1	TGTGCCAGTAGTATTTTCTACAATGAGCAGTTCTTC	CASSIFYNEQFF
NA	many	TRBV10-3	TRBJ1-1	TGTGCCATCAGTGAGAACACTGAAGCTTTCTTT	CAISENTEAFF
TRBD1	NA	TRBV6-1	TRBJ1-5	TGTGCCAGCAGTGATTACAGGGGGCGAAATCAGCCCCAGCATTTT	CASSDYRGRNQPQHF
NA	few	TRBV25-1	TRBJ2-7	TGTGCCAGCAGTGAATATGGGGGTGTCGGGCAGTACTTC	CASSEYGGVGQYF
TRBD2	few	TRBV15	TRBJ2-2	TGTGCCACCAGGAGTACTAGCGGGACACCTGCGAACACCGGGGAGCTGTTTTTT	CATRSTSGTPANTGELFF
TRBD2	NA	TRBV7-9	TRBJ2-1	TGTGCCAGCAGCTCCCTGGCTAGCGGGTCCTACAATGAGCAGTTCTTC	CASSSLASGSYNEQFF
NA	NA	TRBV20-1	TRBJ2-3	TGCAGTGCTAGCCTGGCAGGGGTGAAAGATACGCAGTATTTT	CSASLAGVKDTQYF
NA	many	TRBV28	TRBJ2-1	TGTGCCAGCAGTTTCGGGCTCTACAATGAGCAGTTCTTC	CASSFGLYNEQFF
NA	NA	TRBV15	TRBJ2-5	TGTGCCACCACGATGTCTAACCAAGAGACCCAGTACTTC	CATTMSNQETQYF
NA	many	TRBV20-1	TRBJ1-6	TGCAGTGCTAGACCCGCCGGTCAGGTTGGCAATTCACCCCTCCACTTT	CSARPAGQVGNSPLHF
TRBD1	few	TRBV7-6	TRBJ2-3	TGTGCCAGCAGCTTAGCGGGGACAGGATCCACAGATACGCAGTATTTT	CASSLAGTGSTDTQYF
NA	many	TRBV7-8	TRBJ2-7	TGTGCCAGCAGCTTTTCGGGAGATGGTTACGAGCAGTACTTC	CASSFSGDGYEQYF
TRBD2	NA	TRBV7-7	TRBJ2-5	TGTGCTAGCAGCTTACCGGGACTAGAAGCGAAAGAGACCCAGTACTTC	CASSLPGLEAKETQYF
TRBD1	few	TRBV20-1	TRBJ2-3	TGCAGTGCTAGAGATGGGGGGACAGGGGGCGGTACGCAGTATTTT	CSARDGGTGGGTQYF
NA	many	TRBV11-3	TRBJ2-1	TGTGCCAGCAGCGTCCCGGGACCCTACAATGAGCAGTTCTTC	CASSVPGPYNEQFF
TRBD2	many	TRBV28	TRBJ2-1	TGTGCCAGCAGTTTGCCGTTACTAGCGGGAGCCCACTCCTACAATGAGCAGTTCTTC	CASSLPLLAGAHSYNEQFF
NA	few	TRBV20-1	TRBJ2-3	TGCAGTGCTAGTTACCGTGATACGCAGTATTTT	CSASYRDTQYF
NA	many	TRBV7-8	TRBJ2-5	TGTGCCAGCAGCTTACTCAGGGTAGAATTCCAAGAGACCCAGTACTTC	CASSLLRVEFQETQYF
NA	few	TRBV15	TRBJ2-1	TGTGCCACCAGCAGAGGGATGAACAATGAGCAGTTCTTC	CATSRGMNNEQFF
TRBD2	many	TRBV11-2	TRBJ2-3	TGTGCCAGCAGCCCTACCGGGACTAGCGGTAGCACAGATACGCAGTATTTT	CASSPTGTSGSTDTQYF
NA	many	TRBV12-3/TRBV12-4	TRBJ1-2	TGTGCCAGCAGCCTAGCGGGGGCTAACTATGGCTACACCTTC	CASSLAGANYGYTF
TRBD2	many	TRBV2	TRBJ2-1	TGTGCCAGCAGTGAACTGGCGGGAGTAGGGAATGAGCAGTTCTTC	CASSELAGVGNEQFF
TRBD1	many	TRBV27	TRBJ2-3	TGTGCCAGCAAGACGGACAGGGCCGGCACAGATACGCAGTATTTT	CASKTDRAGTDTQYF
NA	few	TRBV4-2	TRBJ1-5	TGTGCCAGCAGCAAAGAGATCGATCAGCCCCAGCATTTT	CASSKEIDQPQHF
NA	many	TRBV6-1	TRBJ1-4	TGTGCCAGCAGGCCCACCGGGAGGGGCGAAAAACTGTTTTTT	CASRPTGRGEKLFF
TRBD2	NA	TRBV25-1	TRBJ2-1	TGTGCCAGCAGTGACCCAATAGGGCGGGGTGGCGGGAGGGGGCTGAATGAGCAGTTCTTC	CASSDPIGRGGGRGLNEQFF
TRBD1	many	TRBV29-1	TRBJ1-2	TGCAGCGTTGTGGACAGGTCCAGGGGATATGGCTACACCTTC	CSVVDRSRGYGYTF
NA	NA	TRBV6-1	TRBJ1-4	TGTGCCAGCAGTCCCGACGGAGAAAAACTGTTTTTT	CASSPDGEKLFF
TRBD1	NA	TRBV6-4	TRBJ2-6	TGTGCCAGCAGTTACTTGGGACAGGGCGTGTCTGGGGCCAACGTCCTGACTTTC	CASSYLGQGVSGANVLTF
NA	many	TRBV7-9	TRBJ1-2	TGTGCCAGCAGCTTAGTCGGGGTACTTTATGGCTACACCTTC	CASSLVGVLYGYTF
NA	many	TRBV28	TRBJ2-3	TGTGCCAGCACCGTCGGGGCGGCAAGCACAGATACGCAGTATTTT	CASTVGAASTDTQYF
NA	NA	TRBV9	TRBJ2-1	TGTGCCAGCAGCGGCGGAAGTTCAGTGGTAACCAATGAGCAGTTCTTC	CASSGGSSVVTNEQFF
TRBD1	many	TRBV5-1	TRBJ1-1	TGCGCCAGCAGCCCGTCTCCGGGACAGGGGGCTTTGAACACTGAAGCTTTCTTT	CASSPSPGQGALNTEAFF
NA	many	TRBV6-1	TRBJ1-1	TGTGCCAGCAGAGACCGTACCGGGGATTACACTGAAGCTTTCTTT	CASRDRTGDYTEAFF
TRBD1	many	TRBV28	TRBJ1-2	TGTGCCAGCAGTTCCGACTCGACAGGGGGCGGGGTTGGCTACACCTTC	CASSSDSTGGGVGYTF
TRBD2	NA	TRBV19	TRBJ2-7	TGTGCCAGTAGTACGCTAGCGGACTCCTACAATGAGCAGTACTTC	CASSTLADSYNEQYF
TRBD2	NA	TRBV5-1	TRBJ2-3	TGCGCCAGCAGCCCCGGGGCTAGCGGGAGAGATACGCAGTATTTT	CASSPGASGRDTQYF
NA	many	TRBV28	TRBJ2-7	TGTGCCAGCAGTTACCCCACAGCGTACGAGCAGTACTTC	CASSYPTAYEQYF
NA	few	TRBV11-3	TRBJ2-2	TGTGCCAGCAGCTTGGGCGTCTTCCCGGAAGGCACCGGGGAGCTGTTTTTT	CASSLGVFPEGTGELFF
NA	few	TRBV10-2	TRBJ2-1	TGCGCCAGCAACATGGGGAATGAGCAGTTCTTC	CASNMGNEQFF
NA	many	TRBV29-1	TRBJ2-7	TGCAGCGCCTCGGACAGAAGCTCCTACGAGCAGTACTTC	CSASDRSSYEQYF